One sample yielded the 23 T cell receptor beta chains listed below, sequenced in a study of blood T cell repertoires in COVID-19. Assay used: immunoSEQ multiplex PCR; TCRdb lists only in-frame clones, some missing. Of 280,000 or so clones in the sample, roughly four fifths were seen once. The sample comprised peripheral blood. The receptor set was obtained from a woman aged 45-60 years who had recovered from COVID-19.

V usage is TRBV18 and J usage is TRBJ2-7, with D possibly matching TRBD2 (5 bases). Germline V gives CDR1 KGHSH, CDR2 LQKENI. The germline V and J ends were trimmed by 3 bases and 3 bases, with 15 bases remaining between them. The length of the CDR3 is 15 residues. CDR3 in DNA: TGTGCCAGCTCACCGGGCCCCCTAGAGGGCTACGAGCAGTACTTC. Protein product: CASSPGPLEGYEQYF.

This clone was seen more than once but under ten times. V gene TRBV19 combines with J gene TRBJ1-5; D uncertain. The CDR3 has 13 residues. Germline V lookup: CDR1 LNHDA, CDR2 SQIVND (reference sequence). V was cut by 2 bases and J by 4 bases, with 6 bases left in between. For the CDR3, the DNA is TGTGCCAGTAGTATACGAGTGAATCAGCCCCAGCATTTT. This encodes CASSIRVNQPQHF.

The V gene is TRBV7-2, the J gene TRBJ1-2; tentatively, D is TRBD1 (5 bases). Germline CDR1 is SGHTA and CDR2 is FQGNSA. The CDR3 contains 14 residues. The V gene lost 5 bases and the J gene lost 2 bases, with 12 bases spanning the gap. CDR3 region: CASSTQTGNYGYTF. The CDR3 DNA is TGTGCCAGCAGCACTCAAACAGGAAACTATGGCTACACCTTC.

The CDR3 nucleotides are TGTGCCAGCAGTGAAGTCTCTAGACGGTTAGGGCAGTTCTTC. Encoded protein: CASSEVSRRLGQFF. The chain is built from TRBV2 and TRBJ2-1; D ambiguous. The CDR3 contains 14 residues. The germline CDR1 and CDR2 sequences are SNHLY and FYNNEI. V gave up 1 base and J gave up 12 bases, with 16 bases separating them.

The chain uses TRBV28 and TRBJ1-1; 7 bases line up with TRBD1. The junction had 11 bases not matched to a gene; V was cut back by 6 bases and J by 1 base. Germline V CDR1 and CDR2: MDHEN, SYDVKM. This CDR3 has 16 amino acids. The CDR3 bases are TGTGCCAGCAGCCAGGACAGGATCAACTGGAACACTGAAGCTTTCTTT. Its protein is CASSQDRINWNTEAFF. The full variable domain, its missing parts supplied by reference TRBV28 and TRBJ1-1, is DVKVTQSSRYLVKRTGEKVFLECVQDMDHENMFWYRQDPGLGLRLIYFSYDVKMKEKGDIPEGYSVSREKKERFSLILESASTNQTSMYLCASSQDRINWNTEAFFGQGTRLTVV.

This sequence joins TRBV7-2 and TRBJ2-5, with TRBD1 as a possible D gene (6 bases). In germline, CDR1 is SGHTA, CDR2 FQGNSA. V was shortened by 6 bases and J by 5 bases, with 13 bases between the two germline ends. This CDR3 region has 13 residues. The CDR3 is CASSYNRAETQYF. Written as DNA, the CDR3 is TGTGCCAGCAGTTATAACAGGGCGGAGACCCAGTACTTC.

This rearrangement joins TRBV5-1 to TRBJ2-3, with 10 bases aligning to TRBD2. The CDR3 is made up of 19 amino acids. V shed 2 bases, J shed 6 bases, and the junction held 18 bases outside the gene matches. Per the germline V gene, CDR1 is SGHRS and CDR2 is YFSETQ. The CDR3 nucleotides are TGCGCCAGCAGCTTTGGGTCAGCGGGGGGGCCAAGAAATGTGGATACGCAGTATTTT. This codes for CASSFGSAGGPRNVDTQYF. Filled out from reference TRBV5-1 and TRBJ2-3, the complete variable domain reads KAGVTQTPRYLIKTRGQQVTLSCSPISGHRSVSWYQQTPGQGLQFLFEYFSETQRNKGNFPGRFSGRQFSNSRSEMNVSTLELGDSALYLCASSFGSAGGPRNVDTQYFGPGTRLTVL.

CDR3 sequence (DNA): TGTGCCAGCAGTTCCGACAGGGGGCTAGTCATTCAGTACTTC. Translating gives CASSSDRGLVIQYF. The rearrangement links TRBV28 to TRBJ2-4, with TRBD1 identical over 10 bases. Germline-derived CDR1 and CDR2 are MDHEN and SYDVKM. This CDR3 is built from 14 residues. J was trimmed by 9 bases and V by 4 bases; bases with no gene match: 6.

This clone was seen a few times. The chain joins TRBV3-1 (or the pseudogene TRBV3-2) to TRBJ1-2, with D uncertain. The CDR3 has 13 amino acids. With 0 bases removed from V and 4 bases from J, the gap between germline ends came to 6 bases. The V gene's germline CDR1 is LGHDT and CDR2 YNNKEL (reference sequence). Written as DNA, the CDR3 is TGTGCCAGCAGCCAAGAGCAGGCCTATGGCTACACCTTC. Translated, it gives CASSQEQAYGYTF.

The chain has TRBV6-2 or TRBV6-3 and TRBJ1-1, with a possible D match to TRBD1 (6 bases). This CDR3 region has 13 residues. Trimming removed 2 bases from V and 3 bases from J, with 7 bases in between. Germline values: CDR1 MNHEY, CDR2 SVGEGT. The CDR3 is CASSYRGYTEAFF. The CDR3 nucleotides are TGTGCCAGCAGTTACAGGGGGTACACTGAAGCTTTCTTT.

This chain uses TRBV7-9 with TRBJ2-3; 7 bases fit TRBD1. This CDR3 has 14 residues. The V gene end was trimmed by 4 bases and the J gene end by 3 bases; junction bases not matched to a gene: 4. Germline V gene data show CDR1 as SEHNR and CDR2 as FQNEAQ (reference sequence). CDR3 DNA: TGTGCCAGCAGCTACGACAGGGAGACAGATACGCAGTATTTT. Translated, it gives CASSYDRETDTQYF. Full variable domain (missing parts from reference TRBV7-9 and TRBJ2-3): DTGVSQNPRHKITKRGQNVTFRCDPISEHNRLYWYRQTLGQGPEFLTYFQNEAQLEKSRLLSDRFSAERPKGSFSTLEIQRTEQGDSAMYLCASSYDRETDTQYFGPGTRLTVL.

V gene TRBV27 combines with J gene TRBJ2-7; 11 bases fit TRBD2. Germline loops: CDR1 MNHEY, CDR2 SMNVEV (reference sequence). This CDR3 comprises 15 residues. With 3 bases clipped from V and 3 bases from J, the junction kept 4 bases outside the gene matches. The CDR3 is CASSFGTSGRYEQYF. The CDR3 coding sequence is TGTGCCAGCAGTTTTGGGACTAGCGGCCGCTACGAGCAGTACTTC.

This clone was counted a single time. This chain uses TRBV28 with TRBJ1-3; a possible D gene is TRBD1 (6 bases). This CDR3 has 15 amino acids. Germline V gene lookup returns CDR1 MDHEN and CDR2 SYDVKM. V was clipped by 4 bases and J by 5 bases, with 15 bases between them. In nucleotides, the CDR3 is TGTGCCAGCAGTTCCTCGGGTGGGGGCAGAAACACCATATATTTT. Amino acids: CASSSSGGGRNTIYF.

This clone was observed a handful of times. The rearrangement uses TRBV9 and TRBJ2-7; 9 bases are shared with TRBD2. The CDR3 consists of 14 residues. J was trimmed by 3 bases and V by 3 bases; bases with no gene match: 4. Germline assignment: CDR1 SGDLS and CDR2 YYNGEE. This chain's CDR3 is CASSEGSGGYEQYF. CDR3 in DNA: TGTGCCAGCAGCGAAGGTAGCGGGGGCTACGAGCAGTACTTC.

V and J are TRBV7-3 and TRBJ2-5; D might be TRBD1 (6 bases). This CDR3 has 13 amino acids. V was shortened by 2 bases and J by 9 bases, with 13 bases between the two germline ends. Germline V gives CDR1 SGHTA, CDR2 FQGTGA. CDR3: CASSLEVQGAQYF. The CDR3 DNA reads TGTGCCAGCAGCTTAGAGGTACAGGGAGCCCAGTACTTC.

The rearrangement joins TRBV3-1 (or the pseudogene TRBV3-2) to TRBJ1-1; D uncertain. The CDR3 has 13 residues. Germline V gene data show CDR1 as LGHDT and CDR2 as YNNKEL (reference sequence). V was trimmed by 4 bases and J by 8 bases, leaving 14 bases between them. CDR3 in DNA: TGTGCCAGCAGCCCAGATGCGTCGATAGAAGCTTTCTTT. Residues: CASSPDASIEAFF.

The J gene is TRBJ2-1, the V gene TRBV3-1 (or the pseudogene TRBV3-2), with 8 bases matching TRBD2. Germline CDR1 and CDR2: LGHDT and YNNKEL (reference sequence). The CDR3 loop spans 15 amino acids. V dropped 6 bases and J dropped 2; count of bases not matched to a gene: 6. The CDR3 loop reads CASSPTSGAYNEQFF. CDR3 sequence (DNA): TGTGCCAGCAGTCCCACTAGCGGAGCCTACAATGAGCAGTTCTTC.

The J gene is TRBJ2-3, the V gene TRBV5-4, with 7 bases lining up with TRBD2. The J segment lost 1 base and the V segment lost 2 bases, leaving 4 bases of the junction unmatched. Germline CDR1 and CDR2: SGHNT and YYREEE (reference sequence). CDR3 size: 15 residues. CDR3 residues: CASSFGAGGTDTQYF. DNA for the CDR3: TGTGCCAGCAGCTTCGGGGCGGGGGGCACAGATACGCAGTATTTT.

The chain joins TRBV2 to TRBJ2-7, with TRBD1 matching over 8 bases. The CDR3 totals 13 residues. The J segment lost 2 bases and the V segment lost 7 bases, leaving 4 bases of the junction unmatched. Germline V gives CDR1 SNHLY, CDR2 FYNNEI. CDR3 DNA sequence: TGTGCCAGCATGGGGACAGGTGCCTACGAGCAGTACTTC. The encoded protein is CASMGTGAYEQYF.

This clone appeared once. The chain uses TRBV6-2 or TRBV6-3 and TRBJ2-2; TRBD1 matches at 9 bases. Germline loops: CDR1 MNHEY, CDR2 SVGEGT. V was clipped by 6 bases and J by 0 bases; unmatched bases: 5. CDR3 size: 16 residues. The CDR3 region is CASSPQGASNTGELFF. The CDR3 coding sequence is TGTGCCAGCAGCCCACAGGGGGCTTCGAACACCGGGGAGCTGTTTTTT.

V and J are TRBV5-1 and TRBJ2-3, with D tentatively TRBD1 (6 bases). CDR3 length: 15 residues. Germline V gene lookup returns CDR1 SGHRS and CDR2 YFSETQ. Trimming took 0 bases from V and 3 from J, leaving 11 bases between them. CDR3 in amino acids: CASSLVGARTDTQYF. The CDR3 DNA is TGCGCCAGCAGCTTGGTGGGGGCGAGGACAGATACGCAGTATTTT.

The chain couples TRBV3-1 (or the pseudogene TRBV3-2) to TRBJ1-4; TRBD1 might be the D (5 bases). Germline V lookup: CDR1 LGHDT, CDR2 YNNKEL (reference sequence). Trimming left V 4 bases short and J 5 bases short, with 14 bases between. This CDR3 has 15 amino acids. The CDR3 DNA reads TGTGCCAGCAGCCCTCTTAAGGGGCTAAATGAAAAACTGTTTTTT. Its protein is CASSPLKGLNEKLFF.

V is TRBV28 and J is TRBJ2-1; maybe TRBD1 (6 bases). Germline CDR1 reads MDHEN; CDR2 reads SYDVKM. Trimming took 6 bases from V and 7 from J, leaving 13 bases between them. The CDR3 extends over 13 amino acids. DNA for the CDR3: TGTGCCAGCAGGCCTCCCGACAGGAATGAGCAGTTCTTC. Amino acid sequence: CASRPPDRNEQFF.